This T cell receptor beta chain came from a study of cytomegalovirus exposure and HLA in healthy donors. Findings and limits, study-wide: The study designated about 180 TCR beta chains cytomegalovirus-associated. Published work reported that the classifier diagnosed cytomegalovirus status with high specificity and sensitivity. Later examination showed HLA-associated TCR beta chains had greater clonal expansion than equally common others. Presence/absence analyses treated sequencing depth as roughly uniform across donors.

PCR amplification relied on 60 Vbeta primers (plus 13 Jbeta primers). Clones were read by immunoSEQ multiplex PCR, and TCRdb kept only the in-frame ones, dropping some. Among 100,000 to 150,000 clones listed, about 80% were seen once. Notes on this clone: No antigen is known for it.

This receptor was obtained from a man aged 55 to 70 in good health and CMV-seropositive. Sequenced input: PBMCs.

CDR3 bases: TGTGCCAGCAGCTTGCCCGGACTCTCCTACGAGCAGTACTTC. Protein sequence: CASSLPGLSYEQYF. This chain connects TRBV5-8 to TRBJ2-7; maybe TRBD2 (5 bases). The CDR3 spans 14 residues. Trimming shortened V by 1 base and J by 0 bases, and 8 bases separated the two germline ends. Germline CDR1 SGHTS, CDR2 YDEGEE.